This T cell receptor (beta chain) derives from a study of cytomegalovirus exposure and HLA in healthy donors. Study results and limitations: Sequencing likely produced, as an artifact, a cluster of highly shared sequence variants. In a later analysis, most CMV-associated TCR beta chains appeared HLA-restricted. There were around 160 TCR beta chains listed as cytomegalovirus-associated. A later analysis by the authors found several of the most significant clusters apparently linked to common viral pathogens.

For this clone: Its antigen is currently unknown. The sample carries other DNA sequences with the same CDR3.

Researchers ran the PCR with 60 Vbeta and 13 Jbeta primers. Some clones are missing from TCRdb's copy, which holds only in-frame ones; the method was immunoSEQ multiplex PCR. The sample holds over 150,000 clones, approximately 85% seen once. The germline gives CDR1 SGHRS, CDR2 YFSETQ. This CDR3 region has 14 residues. V lost 3 bases, J lost 4 bases, and 3 bases stayed unmatched. The sample taken for sequencing was PBMCs. The receptor comes from a girl aged 2 to 10 in good health and CMV-seropositive. The V and J genes are TRBV5-1 and TRBJ2-2; 7 bases are shared with TRBD1. The chain's CDR3 is CASSWTGPTGELFF. The CDR3 region has the DNA TGCGCCAGCAGCTGGACAGGTCCCACCGGGGAGCTGTTTTTT.